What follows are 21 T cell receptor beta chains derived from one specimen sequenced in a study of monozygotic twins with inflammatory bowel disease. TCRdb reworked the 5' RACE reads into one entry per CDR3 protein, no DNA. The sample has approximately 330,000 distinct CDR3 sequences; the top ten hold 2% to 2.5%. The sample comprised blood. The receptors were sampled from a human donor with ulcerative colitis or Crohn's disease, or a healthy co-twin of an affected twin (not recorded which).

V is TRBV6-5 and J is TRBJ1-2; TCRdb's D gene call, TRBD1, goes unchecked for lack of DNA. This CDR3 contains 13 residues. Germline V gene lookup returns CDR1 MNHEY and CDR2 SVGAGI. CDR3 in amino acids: CASSQGIVYGYTF.

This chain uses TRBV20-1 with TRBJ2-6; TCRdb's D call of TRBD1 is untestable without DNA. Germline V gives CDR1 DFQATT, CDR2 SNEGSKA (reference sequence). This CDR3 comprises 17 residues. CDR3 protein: CSATKRRGSSGANVLTF.

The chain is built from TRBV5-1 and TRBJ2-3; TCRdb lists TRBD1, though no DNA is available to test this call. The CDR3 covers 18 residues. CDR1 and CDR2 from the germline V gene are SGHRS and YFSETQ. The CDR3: CASSRKSRSQGKPDTQYF.

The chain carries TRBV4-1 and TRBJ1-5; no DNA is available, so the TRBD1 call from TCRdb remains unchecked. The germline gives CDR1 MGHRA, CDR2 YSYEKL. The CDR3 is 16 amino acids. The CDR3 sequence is CASSQDSGGLGQPQHF.

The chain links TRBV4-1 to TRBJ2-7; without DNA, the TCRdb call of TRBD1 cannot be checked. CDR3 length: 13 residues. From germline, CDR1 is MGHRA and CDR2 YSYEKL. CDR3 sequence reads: CASSQGPSYEQYF.

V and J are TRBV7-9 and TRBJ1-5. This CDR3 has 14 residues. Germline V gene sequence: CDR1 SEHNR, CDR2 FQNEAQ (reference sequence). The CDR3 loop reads CASSLEAARQPQHF.

The CDR3 sequence is CASSQALPGTEAFF. The V and J genes are TRBV4-1 and TRBJ1-1; TCRdb names TRBD1, which stays unverified in the absence of DNA. In germline, CDR1 is MGHRA, CDR2 YSYEKL. CDR3 length: 14 amino acids.

The CDR3 here is CASRKGLAGTNTGELFF. This chain joins TRBV7-6 and TRBJ2-2; the D call of TRBD2 rests on TCRdb alone, since no DNA is present to check it. This CDR3 spans 17 amino acids. The germline V gene has CDR1 SGHVS and CDR2 FNYEAQ.

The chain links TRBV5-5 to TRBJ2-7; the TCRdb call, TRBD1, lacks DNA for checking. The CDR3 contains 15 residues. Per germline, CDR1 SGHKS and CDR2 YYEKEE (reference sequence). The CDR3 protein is CASSYPQGIVGEQYF. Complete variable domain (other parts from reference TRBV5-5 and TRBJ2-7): DAGVTQSPTHLIKTRGQQVTLRCSPISGHKSVSWYQQVLGQGPQFIFQYYEKEERGRGNFPDRFSARQFPNYSSELNVNALLLGDSALYLCASSYPQGIVGEQYFGPGTRLTVT.

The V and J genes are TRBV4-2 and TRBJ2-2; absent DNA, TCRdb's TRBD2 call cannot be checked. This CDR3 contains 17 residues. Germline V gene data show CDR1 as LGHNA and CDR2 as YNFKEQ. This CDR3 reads CASSQDLLVSNTGELFF.

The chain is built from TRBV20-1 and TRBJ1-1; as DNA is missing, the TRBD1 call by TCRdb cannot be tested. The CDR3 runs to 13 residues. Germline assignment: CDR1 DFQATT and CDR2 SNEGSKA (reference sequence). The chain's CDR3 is CSATTGDGLGAFF.

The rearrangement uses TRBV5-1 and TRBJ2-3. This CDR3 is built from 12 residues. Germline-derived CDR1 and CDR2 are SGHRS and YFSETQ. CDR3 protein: CASSRFTDTQYF. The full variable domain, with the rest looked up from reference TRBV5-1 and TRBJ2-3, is KAGVTQTPRYLIKTRGQQVTLSCSPISGHRSVSWYQQTPGQGLQFLFEYFSETQRNKGNFPGRFSGRQFSNSRSEMNVSTLELGDSALYLCASSRFTDTQYFGPGTRLTVL.

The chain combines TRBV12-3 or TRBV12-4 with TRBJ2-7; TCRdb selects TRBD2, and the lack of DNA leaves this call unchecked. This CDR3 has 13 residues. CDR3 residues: CASTLAGLYEQYF.

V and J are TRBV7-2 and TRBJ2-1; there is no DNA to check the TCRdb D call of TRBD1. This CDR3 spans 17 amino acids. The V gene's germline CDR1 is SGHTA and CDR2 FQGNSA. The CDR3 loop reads CASSLAKTGDANNEQFF.

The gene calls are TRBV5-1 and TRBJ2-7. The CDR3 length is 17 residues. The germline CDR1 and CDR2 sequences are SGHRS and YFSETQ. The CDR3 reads CASSQSLAGRSSYEQYF.

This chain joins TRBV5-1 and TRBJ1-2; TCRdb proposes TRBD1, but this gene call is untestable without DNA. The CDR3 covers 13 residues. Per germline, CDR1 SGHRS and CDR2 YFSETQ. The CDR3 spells CASRDSYSYGYTF.

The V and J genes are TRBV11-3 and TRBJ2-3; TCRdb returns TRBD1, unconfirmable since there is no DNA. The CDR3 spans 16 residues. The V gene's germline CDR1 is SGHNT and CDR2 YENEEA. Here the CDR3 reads CASSLGAGGLSDTQYF.

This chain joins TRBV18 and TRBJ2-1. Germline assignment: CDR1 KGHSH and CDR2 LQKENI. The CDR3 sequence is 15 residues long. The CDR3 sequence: CASSPPAGGTNEQFF.

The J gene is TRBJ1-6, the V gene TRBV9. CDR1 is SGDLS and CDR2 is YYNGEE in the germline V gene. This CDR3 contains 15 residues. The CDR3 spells CASSVGSSYNSPLHF.

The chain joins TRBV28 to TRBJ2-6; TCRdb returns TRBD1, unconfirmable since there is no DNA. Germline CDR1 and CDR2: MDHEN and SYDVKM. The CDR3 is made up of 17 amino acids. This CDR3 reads CASSGHRFLSGANVLTF.

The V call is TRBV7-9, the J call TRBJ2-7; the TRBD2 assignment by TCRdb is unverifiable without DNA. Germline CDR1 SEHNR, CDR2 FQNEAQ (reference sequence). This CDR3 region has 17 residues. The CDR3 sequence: CASSFPLSAEGVYEQYF.